This T cell receptor beta chain was found in a study of blood T cell repertoires in COVID-19. Across the study: The United States, Italy and Spain provided the acute and convalescent COVID-19 samples.

The germline CDR1 and CDR2 sequences are SGHNT and YYREEE (reference sequence). The CDR3 consists of 14 residues. Trimming took 3 bases from V and 2 from J; bases not matched to a gene: 3. Living in about two dozen US areas, the participants were between roughly 18 and 90 years of age. Participant-given clinical history determined each cohort assignment. Two negative PCRs, clearance, or symptom resolution characterized the recovered Cohort 3 donors. Only in-frame clones appear in the TCRdb table, and some are missing; sequencing was by immunoSEQ multiplex PCR. The data hold about 64,000 clones, with around 90% observed a single time.

This clonotype originated in a woman in her thirties or forties who had recovered from COVID-19. V and J are TRBV5-4 and TRBJ2-5, with 8 bases identical to TRBD2. The sequenced material came from PBMCs or T cells enriched from blood (not recorded which). Here the CDR3 DNA reads TGTGCCAGCAGCTGGACTAGCCTACAAGAGACCCAGTACTTC. Translating it yields CASSWTSLQETQYF.